The clone carrying this TCR beta chain was seen once. What it recognizes is unknown. People whose metastatic non-small-cell lung cancer was chemo-refractory got focal radiation along with CTLA-4 blockade by ipilimumab. This entry comes from a study of radiotherapy plus CTLA-4 blockade in lung cancer. There are 14 residues in the CDR3. CDR1 is LNHDA and CDR2 is SQIVND in the germline V gene (reference sequence). Trimming shortened V by 6 bases and J by 0 bases, and 9 bases separated the two germline ends. Study outcomes and limitations: Some TCR clones had been derived from tumors. These clones expanded in peripheral blood after radiotherapy plus ipilimumab.

Generated by immunoSEQ multiplex PCR, the TCRdb table keeps only in-frame clones and is missing some. The sample yields some 30,000 clones, roughly four fifths seen once. This receptor was identified in a human donor with non-small cell lung cancer that progressed on radiotherapy plus ipilimumab. V is TRBV19 and J is TRBJ1-5, with TRBD1 as a possible D gene (6 bases). The sequences come from peripheral blood, collected from a patient treated with radiotherapy plus ipilimumab. CDR3 region: CASRIQGSNQPQHF. CDR3 in DNA: TGTGCCAGTAGAATACAGGGTAGCAATCAGCCCCAGCATTTT.